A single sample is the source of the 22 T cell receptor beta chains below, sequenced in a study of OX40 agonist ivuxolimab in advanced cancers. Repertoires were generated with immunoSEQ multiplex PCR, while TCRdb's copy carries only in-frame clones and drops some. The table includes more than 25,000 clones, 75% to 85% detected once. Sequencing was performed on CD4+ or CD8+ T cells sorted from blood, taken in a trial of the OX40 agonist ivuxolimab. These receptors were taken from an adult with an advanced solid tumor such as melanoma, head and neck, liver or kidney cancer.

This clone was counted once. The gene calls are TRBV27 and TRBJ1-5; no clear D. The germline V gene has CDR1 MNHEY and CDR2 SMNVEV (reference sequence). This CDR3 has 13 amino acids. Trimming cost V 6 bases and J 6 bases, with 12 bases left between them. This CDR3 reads CASSIGPGQPQHF. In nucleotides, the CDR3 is TGTGCCAGCAGCATCGGCCCTGGTCAGCCCCAGCATTTT.

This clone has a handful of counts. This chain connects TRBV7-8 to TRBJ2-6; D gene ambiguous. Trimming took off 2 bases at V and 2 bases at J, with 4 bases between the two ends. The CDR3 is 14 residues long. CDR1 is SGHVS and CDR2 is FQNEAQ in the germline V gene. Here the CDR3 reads CASSLLAGANVLTF. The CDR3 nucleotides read TGTGCCAGCAGCTTACTGGCTGGGGCCAACGTCCTGACTTTC.

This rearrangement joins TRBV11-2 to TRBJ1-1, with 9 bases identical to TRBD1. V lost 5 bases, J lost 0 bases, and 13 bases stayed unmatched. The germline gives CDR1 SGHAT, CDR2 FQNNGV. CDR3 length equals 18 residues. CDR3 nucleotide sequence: TGTGCCAGCAGCCCGAGACAGGGGGTTTACTTGTTGAACACTGAAGCTTTCTTT. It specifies CASSPRQGVYLLNTEAFF.

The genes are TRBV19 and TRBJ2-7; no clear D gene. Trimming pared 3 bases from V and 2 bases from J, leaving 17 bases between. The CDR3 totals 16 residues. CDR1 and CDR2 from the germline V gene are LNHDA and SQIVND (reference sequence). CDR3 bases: TGTGCCAGTAGTATTGAGCTGGGAAGTCTCCCCTACGAGCAGTACTTC. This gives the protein CASSIELGSLPYEQYF. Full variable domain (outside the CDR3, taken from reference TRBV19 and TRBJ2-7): DGGITQSPKYLFRKEGQNVTLSCEQNLNHDAMYWYRQDPGQGLRLIYYSQIVNDFQKGDIAEGYSVSREKKESFPLTVTSAQKNPTAFYLCASSIELGSLPYEQYFGPGTRLTVT.

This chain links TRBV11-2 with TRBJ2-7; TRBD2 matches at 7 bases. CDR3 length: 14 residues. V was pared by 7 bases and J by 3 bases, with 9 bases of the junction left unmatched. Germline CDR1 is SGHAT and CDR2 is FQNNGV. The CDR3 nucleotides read TGTGCCAGCACTCGGGGTAGCGGGTACTACGAGCAGTACTTC. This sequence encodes CASTRGSGYYEQYF.

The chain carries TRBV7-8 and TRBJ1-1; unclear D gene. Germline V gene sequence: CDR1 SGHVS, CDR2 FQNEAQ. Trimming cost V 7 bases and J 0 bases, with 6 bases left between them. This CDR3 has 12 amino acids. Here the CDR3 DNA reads TGTGCCAGCACCACTATGAACACTGAAGCTTTCTTT. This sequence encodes CASTTMNTEAFF.

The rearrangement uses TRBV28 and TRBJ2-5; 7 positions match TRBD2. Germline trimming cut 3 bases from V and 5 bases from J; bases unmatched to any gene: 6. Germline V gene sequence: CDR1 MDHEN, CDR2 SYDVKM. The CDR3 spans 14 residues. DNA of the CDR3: TGTGCCAGCAGTTTGGCGGGAGAACTCGAGACCCAGTACTTC. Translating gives CASSLAGELETQYF.

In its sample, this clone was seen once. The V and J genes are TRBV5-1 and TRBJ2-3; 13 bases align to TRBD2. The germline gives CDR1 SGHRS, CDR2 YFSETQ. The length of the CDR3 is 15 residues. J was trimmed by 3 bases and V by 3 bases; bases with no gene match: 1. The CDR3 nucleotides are TGCGCCAGCAGCTGGACTAGCGGGAGTACAGATACGCAGTATTTT. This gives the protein CASSWTSGSTDTQYF.

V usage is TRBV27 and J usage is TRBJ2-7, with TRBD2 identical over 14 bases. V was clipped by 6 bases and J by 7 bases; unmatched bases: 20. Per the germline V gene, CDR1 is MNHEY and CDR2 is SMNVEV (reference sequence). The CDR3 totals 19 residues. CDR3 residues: CASSFLGPTSGLAGEEQYF. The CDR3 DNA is TGTGCCAGCAGCTTTTTAGGCCCCACGTCGGGACTAGCGGGAGAGGAGCAGTACTTC.

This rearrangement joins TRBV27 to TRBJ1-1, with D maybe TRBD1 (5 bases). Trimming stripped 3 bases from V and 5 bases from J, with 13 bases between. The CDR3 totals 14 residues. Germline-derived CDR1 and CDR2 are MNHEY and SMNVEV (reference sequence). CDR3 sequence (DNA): TGTGCCAGCAGTTTTCTGGGGGTAAATACTGAAGCTTTCTTT. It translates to CASSFLGVNTEAFF.

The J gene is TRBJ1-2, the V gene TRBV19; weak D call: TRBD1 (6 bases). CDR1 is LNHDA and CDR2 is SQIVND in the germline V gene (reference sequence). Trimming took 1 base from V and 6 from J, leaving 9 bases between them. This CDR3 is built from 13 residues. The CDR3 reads CASSIGAGDGYTF. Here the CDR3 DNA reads TGTGCCAGTAGTATAGGAGCAGGGGATGGCTACACCTTC.

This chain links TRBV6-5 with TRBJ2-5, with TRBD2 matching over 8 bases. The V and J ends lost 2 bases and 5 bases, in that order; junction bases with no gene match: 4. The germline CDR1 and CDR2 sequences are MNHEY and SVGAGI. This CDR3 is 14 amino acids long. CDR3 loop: CASSYGAGDETQYF. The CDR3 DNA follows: TGTGCCAGCAGTTACGGAGCGGGGGACGAGACCCAGTACTTC.

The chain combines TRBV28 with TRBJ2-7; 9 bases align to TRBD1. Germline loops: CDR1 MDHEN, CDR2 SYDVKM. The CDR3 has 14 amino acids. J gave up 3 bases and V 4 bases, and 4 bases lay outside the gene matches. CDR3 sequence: CASSSGTGLYEQYF. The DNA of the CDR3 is TGTGCCAGCAGTTCCGGGACAGGGCTCTACGAGCAGTACTTC.

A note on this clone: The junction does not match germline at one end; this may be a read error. The CDR3 bases are TGTGCTAGCAGCTTAGCACTAGAGAACACCGGGGAGCTGTTTTTT. Translation: CASSLALENTGELFF. The chain joins TRBV7-7 to TRBJ2-2; D may be TRBD2 (5 bases). The V gene's germline CDR1 is SSHAT and CDR2 FNYEAQ (reference sequence). The CDR3 runs 15 residues.

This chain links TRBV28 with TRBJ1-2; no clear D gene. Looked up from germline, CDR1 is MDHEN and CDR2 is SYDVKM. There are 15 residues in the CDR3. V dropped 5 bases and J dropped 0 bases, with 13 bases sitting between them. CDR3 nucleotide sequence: TGTGCCAGCAGTCCCGTGGTAACAGCTAACTATGGCTACACCTTC. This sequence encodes CASSPVVTANYGYTF.

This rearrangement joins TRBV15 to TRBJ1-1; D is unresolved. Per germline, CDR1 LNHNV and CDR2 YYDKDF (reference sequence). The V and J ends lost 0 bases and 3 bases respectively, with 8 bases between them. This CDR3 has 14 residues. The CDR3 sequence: CATSRDPPYTEAFF. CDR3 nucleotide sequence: TGTGCCACCAGCAGAGATCCCCCCTACACTGAAGCTTTCTTT.

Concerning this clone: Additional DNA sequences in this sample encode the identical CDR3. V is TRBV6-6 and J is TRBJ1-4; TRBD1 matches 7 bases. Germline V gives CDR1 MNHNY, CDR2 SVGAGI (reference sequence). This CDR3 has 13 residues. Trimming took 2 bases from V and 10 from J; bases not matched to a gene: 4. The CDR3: CASSYTSGGKLFF. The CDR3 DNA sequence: TGTGCCAGCAGTTACACGTCAGGGGGAAAACTGTTTTTT.

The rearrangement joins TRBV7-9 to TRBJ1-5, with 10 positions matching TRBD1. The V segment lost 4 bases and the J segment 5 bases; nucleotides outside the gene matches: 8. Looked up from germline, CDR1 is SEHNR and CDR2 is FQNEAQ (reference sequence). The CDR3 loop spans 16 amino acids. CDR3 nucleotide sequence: TGTGCCAGCAGCTCAACGGACAGGGGGTCGCATCAGCCCCAGCATTTT. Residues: CASSSTDRGSHQPQHF. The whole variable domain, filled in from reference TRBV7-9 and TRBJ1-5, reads DTGVSQNPRHKITKRGQNVTFRCDPISEHNRLYWYRQTLGQGPEFLTYFQNEAQLEKSRLLSDRFSAERPKGSFSTLEIQRTEQGDSAMYLCASSSTDRGSHQPQHFGDGTRLSIL.

CDR3 bases: TGTGCCAGCAGCGTAGGAGAAATAAGAAACCCAGATACGCAGTATTTT. It encodes CASSVGEIRNPDTQYF. V and J are TRBV9 and TRBJ2-3, with D unclear. The germline gives CDR1 SGDLS, CDR2 YYNGEE. V was clipped by 0 bases and J by 4 bases, with 15 bases between them. CDR3 length: 16 residues. The whole variable domain, filled in from reference TRBV9 and TRBJ2-3, reads DSGVTQTPKHLITATGQRVTLRCSPRSGDLSVYWYQQSLDQGLQFLIQYYNGEERAKGNILERFSAQQFPDLHSELNLSSLELGDSALYFCASSVGEIRNPDTQYFGPGTRLTVL.

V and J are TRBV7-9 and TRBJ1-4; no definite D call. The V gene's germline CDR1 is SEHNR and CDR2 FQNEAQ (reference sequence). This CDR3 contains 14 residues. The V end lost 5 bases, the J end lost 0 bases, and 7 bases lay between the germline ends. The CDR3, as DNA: TGTGCCAGCAGCCAAACAGCAACTAATGAAAAACTGTTTTTT. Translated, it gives CASSQTATNEKLFF.

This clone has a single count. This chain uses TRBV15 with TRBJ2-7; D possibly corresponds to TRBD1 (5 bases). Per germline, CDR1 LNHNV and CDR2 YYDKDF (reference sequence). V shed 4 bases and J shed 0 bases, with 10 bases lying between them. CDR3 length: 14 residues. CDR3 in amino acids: CATSKAGFSYEQYF. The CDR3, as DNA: TGTGCCACCAGCAAAGCAGGGTTCTCCTACGAGCAGTACTTC.

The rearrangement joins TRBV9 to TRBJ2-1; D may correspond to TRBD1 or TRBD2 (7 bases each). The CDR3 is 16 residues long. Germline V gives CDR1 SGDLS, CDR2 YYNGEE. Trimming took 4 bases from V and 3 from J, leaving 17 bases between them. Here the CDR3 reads CASSPGGAVYYNEQFF. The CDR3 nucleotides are TGTGCCAGCAGCCCAGGGGGGGCGGTGTACTACAATGAGCAGTTCTTC.